A single sample is the source of the 4 T cell receptor beta chains below, sequenced in a study of T cells in Graves' hyperthyroidism and ophthalmopathy. TCR beta CDR3 region amplification was performed from RNA transcripts. During a first-round RT-PCR of the TCR CDR3, the HTBI primer set was used. TCRdb independently ran MiXCR on the multiplex PCR reads; one entry per CDR3 protein. The table includes 150,000 to 200,000 distinct CDR3 sequences, over 15% detected once. Sequenced sample: blood. The origin of the receptors is a woman aged 45-59 years with Graves' hyperthyroidism.

The table lists this clonotype with many counts. The chain joins TRBV24-1 to TRBJ2-1, with 10 bases lining up with TRBD1. V lost 3 bases, J lost 5 bases, and 3 bases stayed unmatched. The CDR3 is made up of 15 amino acids. Looked up from germline, CDR1 is KGHDR and CDR2 is SFDVKD. DNA of the CDR3: TGTGCCACCAGTGATCCGGGACAGGGGAACAATGAGCAGTTCTTC. Translation gives CATSDPGQGNNEQFF.

Many counts were recorded for this clonotype. CDR3 coding DNA: TGTGCCAGCAGTGATGGGGGCAGTTATAGCAATCAGCCCCAGCATTTT. Amino acid sequence: CASSDGGSYSNQPQHF. V and J are TRBV6-1 and TRBJ1-5, with a weak D call TRBD1 (6 bases). The V and J ends lost 3 bases and 0 bases respectively, with 12 bases between them. This CDR3 spans 16 amino acids. Looked up from germline, CDR1 is MNHNS and CDR2 is SASEGT.

This clonotype was seen many times. CDR3 sequence: CASSPLGSSPLNYGYTF. CDR3 DNA: TGTGCCAGCAGCCCTTTGGGAAGTAGCCCCCTTAACTATGGCTACACCTTC. The chain has TRBV6-1 and TRBJ1-2; D remains ambiguous. Between the trimmed V and J ends, which lost 6 bases and 1 base, there was a span of 21 bases. The CDR3 runs 17 residues. Looked up from germline, CDR1 is MNHNS and CDR2 is SASEGT.

This clonotype was recorded at least ten times. The rearrangement joins TRBV6-1 to TRBJ2-4; D is undetermined. Germline V CDR1 and CDR2: MNHNS, SASEGT. The CDR3 totals 13 residues. Between the trimmed V and J ends, which lost 3 bases and 1 base, there was a span of 4 bases. For the CDR3, the DNA is TGTGCCAGCAGTGATCCGGCCAAAAACATTCAGTACTTC. Its translation is CASSDPAKNIQYF.